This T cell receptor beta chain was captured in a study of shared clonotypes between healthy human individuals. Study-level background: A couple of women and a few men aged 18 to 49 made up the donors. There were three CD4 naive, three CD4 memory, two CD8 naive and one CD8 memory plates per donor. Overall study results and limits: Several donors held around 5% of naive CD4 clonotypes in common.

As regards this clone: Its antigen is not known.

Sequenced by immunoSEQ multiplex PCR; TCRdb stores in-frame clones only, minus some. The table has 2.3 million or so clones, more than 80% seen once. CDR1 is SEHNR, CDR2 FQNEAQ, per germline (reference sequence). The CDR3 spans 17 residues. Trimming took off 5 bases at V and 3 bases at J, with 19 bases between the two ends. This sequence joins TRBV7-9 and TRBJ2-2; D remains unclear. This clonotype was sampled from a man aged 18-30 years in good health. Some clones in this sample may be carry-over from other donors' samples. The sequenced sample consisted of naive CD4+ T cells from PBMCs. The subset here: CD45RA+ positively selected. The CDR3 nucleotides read TGTGCCAGCAGCCCCCCCCACCGGCTAGAACACACCGGGGAGCTGTTTTTT. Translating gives CASSPPHRLEHTGELFF. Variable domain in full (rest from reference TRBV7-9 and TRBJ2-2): DTGVSQNPRHKITKRGQNVTFRCDPISEHNRLYWYRQTLGQGPEFLTYFQNEAQLEKSRLLSDRFSAERPKGSFSTLEIQRTEQGDSAMYLCASSPPHRLEHTGELFFGEGSRLTVL.